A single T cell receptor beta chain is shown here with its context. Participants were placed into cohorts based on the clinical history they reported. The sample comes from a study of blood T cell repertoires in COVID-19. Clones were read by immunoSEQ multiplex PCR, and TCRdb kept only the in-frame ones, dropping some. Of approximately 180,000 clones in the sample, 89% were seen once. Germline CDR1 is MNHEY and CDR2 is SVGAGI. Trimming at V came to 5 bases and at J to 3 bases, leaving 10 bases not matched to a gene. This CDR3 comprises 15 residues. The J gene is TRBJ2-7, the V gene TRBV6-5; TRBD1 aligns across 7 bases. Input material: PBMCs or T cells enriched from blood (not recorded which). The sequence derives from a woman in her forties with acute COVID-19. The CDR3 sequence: CASSKHRGQNYEQYF. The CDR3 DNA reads TGTGCCAGCAGTAAGCACCGGGGACAGAACTACGAGCAGTACTTC.